These 27 T cell receptor beta chains were all obtained from the same sample, sequenced in a study of T-cell memory formation after mild COVID-19. TCRdb called the 5' RACE reads again in MiXCR, with one record for every CDR3 protein. The table includes fewer than 300,000 distinct CDR3 sequences, roughly 17% detected once. The source material was PBMCs or a T cell subset sorted from them (not recorded which). The receptors were gathered from a man aged 18 to 29 who had mild COVID-19 (a few samples of this study predate the infection). Cell type and time point are not known.

This clonotype was seen more than once but under ten times. The chain employs TRBV10-3 and TRBJ1-1; 9 bases fit TRBD1. Germline-derived CDR1 and CDR2 are ENHRY and SYGVKD. The CDR3 runs 16 residues. V dropped 2 bases and J dropped 4; count of bases not matched to a gene: 8. The CDR3 here is CAISEDSGTGTTEAFF. For the CDR3, the DNA is TGTGCCATCAGTGAGGACTCCGGGACAGGGACCACTGAAGCTTTCTTT.

This clonotype was recorded at least ten times. This chain connects TRBV20-1 to TRBJ2-6; D may correspond to TRBD1 or TRBD2 (5 bases each). Trimming left V 1 base short and J 2 bases short, with 12 bases between. CDR1 and CDR2 from the germline V gene are DFQATT and SNEGSKA (reference sequence). This CDR3 comprises 16 residues. CDR3 amino acids: CSARVQGAPGANVLTF. CDR3 DNA sequence: TGCAGTGCTAGAGTTCAGGGAGCCCCTGGGGCCAACGTCCTGACTTTC.

The CDR3 DNA reads TGTGCCAGTTCCCTAGCGGGGGGACTAAGCACAGATACGCAGTATTTT. Its protein product is CASSLAGGLSTDTQYF. V is TRBV9 and J is TRBJ2-3, with TRBD2 identical over 11 bases. Trimming cost V 8 bases and J 0 bases; bases outside gene matches: 8. CDR1 is SGDLS and CDR2 is YYNGEE in the germline V gene. This CDR3 comprises 16 residues.

The V gene is TRBV6-1, the J gene TRBJ1-5; TRBD1 might be the D (5 bases). The CDR3 runs 16 residues. Germline V gives CDR1 MNHNS, CDR2 SASEGT. Trimming took 3 bases from V and 2 from J, leaving 14 bases between them. The CDR3: CASSDPGGGGNQPQHF. The CDR3 region has the DNA TGTGCCAGCAGTGACCCGGGTGGGGGTGGCAATCAGCCCCAGCATTTT.

The chain uses TRBV6-5 and TRBJ2-7, with D unresolved. CDR3 size: 13 residues. Looked up from germline, CDR1 is MNHEY and CDR2 is SVGAGI. Trimming took off 5 bases at V and 2 bases at J, with 10 bases between the two ends. The CDR3 loop reads CASSNPWTYEQYF. DNA of the CDR3: TGTGCCAGCAGTAACCCCTGGACCTACGAGCAGTACTTC.

The chain links TRBV12-3 or TRBV12-4 to TRBJ2-3, with 8 bases lining up with TRBD2. With V trimmed by 2 bases and J by 2 bases, 3 bases remained unmatched. CDR3 length: 15 amino acids. CDR3 nucleotides: TGTGCCAGCAGTTTAAGCGGGGGCCACACAGATACGCAGTATTTT. Translation gives CASSLSGGHTDTQYF.

This clonotype was observed a few times. The chain joins TRBV4-2 to TRBJ1-1; D is perhaps TRBD1 (6 bases). The CDR3 is made up of 17 amino acids. Germline V gene sequence: CDR1 LGHNA, CDR2 YNFKEQ. Trimming removed 0 bases at V and 0 bases at J, with 14 bases between. The CDR3 is CASSQDLGARLNTEAFF. The CDR3 nucleotides read TGTGCCAGCAGCCAAGATTTGGGGGCCCGATTGAACACTGAAGCTTTCTTT.

This clonotype has a handful of counts. The chain employs TRBV5-1 and TRBJ2-3; D possibly corresponds to TRBD2 (6 bases). The CDR3 extends over 16 amino acids. In germline, CDR1 is SGHRS, CDR2 YFSETQ. V was shortened by 4 bases and J by 3 bases, with 18 bases between the two germline ends. CDR3 nucleotide sequence: TGCGCCAGCAGCCCCGAAGGAGTGGCGGGGACAGATACGCAGTATTTT. It translates to CASSPEGVAGTDTQYF.

Here the CDR3 reads CASSNTPYEQYF. CDR3 coding DNA: TGCGCCAGCAGCAACACCCCCTACGAGCAGTACTTC. J is TRBJ2-7 and V is TRBV10-1; D is uncertain. Per the germline V gene, CDR1 is WNHNN and CDR2 is SYGVQD (reference sequence). The ends were cut back, 6 bases at V and 2 bases at J, with 8 bases in the middle. The CDR3 runs 12 residues.

On this clonotype: One end of the junction does not line up with germline, which may come from a read error. This rearrangement joins TRBV28 to TRBJ1-5; D might be TRBD1 (5 bases). Looked up from germline, CDR1 is MDHEN and CDR2 is SYDVKM. CDR3 length: 15 residues. The CDR3 loop is CASSPAGAGNQPLHF. The DNA for the CDR3 is TGTGCCAGCAGTCCGGCCGGGGCTGGCAATCAGCCCCTGCATTTT.

The chain recombines TRBV11-3 with TRBJ2-3, with D unresolved. V lost 1 base and J 1 base, leaving 12 bases between the germline ends. Germline-derived CDR1 and CDR2 are SGHNT and YENEEA. The CDR3 is made up of 16 amino acids. DNA of the CDR3: TGTGCCAGCAGCTTAGGCTCGCCAGGCCGCACAGATACGCAGTATTTT. It yields the protein CASSLGSPGRTDTQYF.

There are many counts of this clonotype. The chain carries TRBV27 and TRBJ2-7; 9 bases match TRBD2. CDR1 is MNHEY and CDR2 is SMNVEV in the germline V gene (reference sequence). The CDR3 is 16 residues long. V was clipped by 10 bases and J by 7 bases; unmatched bases: 20. In DNA form, the CDR3 reads TGTGCCACCACGGCGGGGGGGCCCAGCGGTTACGAAGAGCAGTACTTC. It codes for CATTAGGPSGYEEQYF.

The chain uses TRBV20-1 and TRBJ1-5; possible D gene TRBD1, 5 bases. The CDR3 is 14 amino acids. Germline V gene sequence: CDR1 DFQATT, CDR2 SNEGSKA (reference sequence). The V gene lost 6 bases and the J gene lost 5 bases, with 17 bases spanning the gap. DNA of the CDR3: TGCAGTGCGAACGACCCCGGGGGGGATCAGCCCCAGCATTTT. Translated: CSANDPGGDQPQHF.

This clonotype showed up just a few times. V usage is TRBV28 and J usage is TRBJ2-3, with TRBD2 identical over 9 bases. V gave up 6 bases and J gave up 0 bases; unmatched junction bases: 4. Germline CDR1 and CDR2: MDHEN and SYDVKM. The CDR3 has 15 residues. CDR3 in DNA: TGTGCCAGCAGGGATCTAGCGGGGAGCACAGATACGCAGTATTTT. Translating it yields CASRDLAGSTDTQYF.

This clonotype was recorded at least ten times. J is TRBJ1-1 and V is TRBV12-3 or TRBV12-4; the D gene is possibly TRBD1 (5 bases). The length of the CDR3 is 12 residues. V was cut by 8 bases and J by 5 bases, with 12 bases left in between. The CDR3 nucleotides are TGTGCCAGCTCAACCGGGGGGACTGAAGCTTTCTTT. This gives the protein CASSTGGTEAFF.

This clonotype was seen only a few times. The CDR3 coding sequence is TGTGCCAGCAGCTCCGGGACTAGCGGGGGGGTTAACACCGGGGAGCTGTTTTTT. Its protein product is CASSSGTSGGVNTGELFF. The rearrangement links TRBV7-9 to TRBJ2-2, with 16 bases aligning to TRBD2. Germline CDR1 and CDR2: SEHNR and FQNEAQ (reference sequence). The CDR3 covers 18 residues. V dropped 4 bases and J dropped 2; count of bases not matched to a gene: 4.

J is TRBJ2-5 and V is TRBV12-3 or TRBV12-4; 8 nucleotides agree with TRBD2. This CDR3 has 15 amino acids. V dropped 4 bases and J dropped 1; count of bases not matched to a gene: 5. The chain's CDR3 is CASSSGGPGQETQYF. Written as DNA, the CDR3 is TGTGCCAGCAGTTCGGGGGGGCCCGGCCAAGAGACCCAGTACTTC.

The count of this clonotype is one. The chain is built from TRBV20-1 and TRBJ2-7; D might be TRBD2 (6 bases). CDR1 DFQATT and CDR2 SNEGSKA come from the germline V gene (reference sequence). The CDR3 contains 16 residues. V was shortened by 0 bases and J by 0 bases, with 15 bases between the two germline ends. The CDR3 sequence is CSARDVLRDSSYEQYF. CDR3 coding DNA: TGCAGTGCTAGAGATGTTCTCCGGGACTCCTCCTACGAGCAGTACTTC.

This clonotype has more than one count but fewer than ten. The V and J genes are TRBV7-2 and TRBJ1-2; tentatively, D is TRBD1 (5 bases). Germline V gene lookup returns CDR1 SGHTA and CDR2 FQGNSA. Trimming cost V 0 bases and J 7 bases, with 15 bases left between them. This CDR3 region has 15 residues. The CDR3 coding sequence is TGTGCCAGCAGCTTAGCCCCCACTAGGGGAACTGGCTACACCTTC. Its translation: CASSLAPTRGTGYTF.

This clonotype was observed a handful of times. The chain combines TRBV20-1 with TRBJ2-6; 9 bases are a match to TRBD1. Germline CDR1 DFQATT, CDR2 SNEGSKA (reference sequence). V lost 2 bases to trimming and J lost 0 bases; unmatched junction nucleotides: 5. The CDR3 runs to 17 residues. CDR3 amino acids: CSARSGTGSSGANVLTF. The CDR3 bases are TGCAGTGCTAGATCCGGGACAGGGAGCTCTGGGGCCAACGTCCTGACTTTC.

This clonotype was seen repeatedly, ten times or more. This rearrangement joins TRBV4-3 to TRBJ2-3; 7 positions agree with TRBD2. This CDR3 region has 15 residues. Losses at the gene ends were 5 bases for V and 4 bases for J; bases not matched to a gene: 9. CDR1 LGHNA and CDR2 YSLEER come from the germline V gene. In DNA form, the CDR3 reads TGCGCCAGCAGCGCGCGCGGGACTAAGTCAGATACGCAGTATTTT. This codes for CASSARGTKSDTQYF.

This clonotype was counted a single time. The V and J genes are TRBV12-3 or TRBV12-4 and TRBJ1-3, with 10 bases aligning to TRBD1. The CDR3 extends over 16 amino acids. With 6 bases clipped from V and 4 bases from J, the junction kept 9 bases outside the gene matches. The CDR3 sequence is CASSPRQGAGGNTIYF. CDR3 coding DNA: TGTGCCAGCAGCCCCCGACAGGGGGCGGGCGGAAACACCATATATTTT.

This clonotype was seen a handful of times. The rearrangement joins TRBV11-2 to TRBJ2-5; the D gene is possibly TRBD1 (6 bases). Per germline, CDR1 SGHAT and CDR2 FQNNGV. V gave up 0 bases and J gave up 2 bases, with 16 bases separating them. This CDR3 region has 17 residues. In DNA form, the CDR3 reads TGTGCCAGCAGCTTAGACCGACACAGGGTTGGGCAAGAGACCCAGTACTTC. Its protein is CASSLDRHRVGQETQYF.

The gene calls are TRBV5-1 and TRBJ1-5; D is uncertain. Germline lookup yields CDR1 SGHRS and CDR2 YFSETQ. The CDR3 length is 14 residues. V lost 7 bases and J 0 bases, leaving 11 bases between the germline ends. The CDR3 protein is CASSEAPSNQPQHF. CDR3 coding DNA: TGCGCCAGCTCGGAGGCACCTAGCAATCAGCCCCAGCATTTT.

This clonotype was detected a few times. The chain employs TRBV12-3 or TRBV12-4 and TRBJ2-6; D gene ambiguous. This CDR3 spans 13 amino acids. The V gene lost 6 bases and the J gene lost 2 bases, with 5 bases spanning the gap. CDR3 coding DNA: TGTGCCAGCAGACCGGCTGGGGCCAACGTCCTGACTTTC. Translated: CASRPAGANVLTF.

This clonotype was seen a few times. V gene TRBV20-1 combines with J gene TRBJ2-3; the match to TRBD2 covers 9 bases. CDR1 is DFQATT, CDR2 SNEGSKA, per germline (reference sequence). V trimming: 2 bases; J trimming: 5 bases; junction bases outside the gene matches: 11. This CDR3 has 16 amino acids. The CDR3 is CSARKGLAGPGDTQYF. The CDR3 DNA sequence: TGCAGTGCTAGAAAGGGACTAGCTGGACCCGGAGATACGCAGTATTTT.

This clonotype has a count of ten or more. The genes are TRBV7-9 and TRBJ1-5, with 7 bases fitting TRBD1. The V gene's germline CDR1 is SEHNR and CDR2 FQNEAQ (reference sequence). The CDR3 is 12 amino acids. Losses at the gene ends were 8 bases for V and 3 bases for J; bases not matched to a gene: 1. The CDR3 spells CASGQDNQPQHF. CDR3 sequence (DNA): TGTGCCAGCGGACAGGACAATCAGCCCCAGCATTTT.